Listed here is a single T cell receptor beta chain. This specimen comes from a study of blood T cell repertoires in COVID-19. Study context: COVID-19 samples collected from the United States, Italy and Spain covered acute and convalescent phases. PBMCs, B-cell-depleted T cells, or T cells were the source of the cDNA or gDNA that made up the material.

The CDR3 contains 16 residues. The V and J ends lost 0 bases and 3 bases, in that order; junction bases with no gene match: 3. CDR1 and CDR2 from the germline V gene are SGHRS and YFSETQ. Under the authors' procedure: From reference gene primer amplification, estimates of nucleated cell counts were derived. The method was immunoSEQ multiplex PCR; TCRdb's version includes in-frame clones alone and lacks a portion of them. V and J calls and clone size come straight from that table; D and trimming were deduced from the DNA. The data show about 150,000 clones, about 89% seen once. Sequences were obtained from peripheral blood. J is TRBJ2-2 and V is TRBV5-1; TRBD1 agrees at 9 bases. This TCR was sampled from a man in his fifties or sixties with acute or convalescent COVID-19. The CDR3 sequence is CASSLEGQGYTGELFF. CDR3 nucleotide sequence: TGCGCCAGCAGCTTGGAGGGACAGGGTTACACCGGGGAGCTGTTTTTT.